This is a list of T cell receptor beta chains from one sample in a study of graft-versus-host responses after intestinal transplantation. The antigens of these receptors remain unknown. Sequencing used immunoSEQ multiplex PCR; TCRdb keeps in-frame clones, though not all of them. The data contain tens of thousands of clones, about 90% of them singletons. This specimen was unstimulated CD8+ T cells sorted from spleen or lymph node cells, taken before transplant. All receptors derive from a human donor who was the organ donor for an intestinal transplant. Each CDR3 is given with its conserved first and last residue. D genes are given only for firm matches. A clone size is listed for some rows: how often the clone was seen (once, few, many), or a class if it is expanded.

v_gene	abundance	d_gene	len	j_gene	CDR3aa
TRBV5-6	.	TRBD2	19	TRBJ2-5	CASSWGPGLAGKLQETQYF
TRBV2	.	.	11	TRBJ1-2	CASSATYGYTF
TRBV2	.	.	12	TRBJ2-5	CASSGRRETQYF
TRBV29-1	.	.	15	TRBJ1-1	CSVEDPNGRGTEAFF
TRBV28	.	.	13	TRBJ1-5	CASSSPANQPQHF
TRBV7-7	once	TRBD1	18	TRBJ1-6	CASSWDRGNRRDNSPLHF
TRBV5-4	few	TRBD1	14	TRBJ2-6	CASSRSRGRLVLTF
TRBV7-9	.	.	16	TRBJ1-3	CASSLVTGLSGNTIYF
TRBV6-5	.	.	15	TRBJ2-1	CASSYRPTLSNEQFF
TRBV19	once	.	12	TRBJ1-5	CASHGGVQPQHF
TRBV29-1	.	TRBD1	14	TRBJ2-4	CSVRQGLAKNIQYF
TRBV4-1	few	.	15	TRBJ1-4	CASSQGPGSNEKLFF
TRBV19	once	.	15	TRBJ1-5	CASSISVLSNQPQHF
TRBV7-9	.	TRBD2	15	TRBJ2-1	CASSSSGGHVGEQFF
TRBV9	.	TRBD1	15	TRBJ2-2	CASSAGQANTGELFF
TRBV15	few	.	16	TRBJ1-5	CATSRINPGHGQPQHF
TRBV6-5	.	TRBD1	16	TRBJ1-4	CASSFDRGNGGEKLFF
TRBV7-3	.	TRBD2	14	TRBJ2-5	CASSLAGLQETQYF
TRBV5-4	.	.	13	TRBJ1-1	CASSLTESTEAFF
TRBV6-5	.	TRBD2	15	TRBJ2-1	CASSLGSGVNNEQFF
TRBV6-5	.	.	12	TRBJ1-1	CASSYGGLEAFF
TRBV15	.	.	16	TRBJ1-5	CATSSQEQGRNQPQHF
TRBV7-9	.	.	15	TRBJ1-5	CASSLGTAVNQPQHF
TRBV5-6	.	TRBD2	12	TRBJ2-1	CASAAGDNEQFF
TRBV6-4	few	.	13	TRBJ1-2	CASSDPTNYGYTF
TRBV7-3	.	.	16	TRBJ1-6	CASSLFGSSYNSPLHF
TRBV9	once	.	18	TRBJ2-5	CASSVEAGWEGEQETQYF
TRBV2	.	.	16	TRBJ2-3	CASSERRQGGADTQYF
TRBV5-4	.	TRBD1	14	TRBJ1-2	CASSQGQPNWGYTF
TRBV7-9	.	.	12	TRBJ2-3	CASSHVPPTQYF
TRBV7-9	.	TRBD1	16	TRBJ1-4	CASSPRGPNLEEKLFF
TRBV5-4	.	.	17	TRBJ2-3	CASSIFPGEGGADTQYF
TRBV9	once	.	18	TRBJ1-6	CASSERTGESSYNSPLHF
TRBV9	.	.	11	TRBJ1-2	CASSGLGRHTF
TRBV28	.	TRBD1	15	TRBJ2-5	CASSFVTGSQETQYF
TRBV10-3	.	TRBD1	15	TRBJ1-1	CAISTGTVDNTEAFF
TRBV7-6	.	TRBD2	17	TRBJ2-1	CASSLRGGSGGAGEQFF
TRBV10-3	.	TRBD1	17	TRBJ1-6	CAISWDRVRAYNSPLHF
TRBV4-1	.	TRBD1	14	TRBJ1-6	CASSQGTGNSPLHF
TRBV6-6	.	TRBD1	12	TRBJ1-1	CASGQSITEAFF
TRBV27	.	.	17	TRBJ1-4	CASSLRGGGLGNEKLFF
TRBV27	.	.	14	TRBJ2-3	CASSSDWSTDTQYF
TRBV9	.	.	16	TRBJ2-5	CASSERPGNRAETQYF